The source of this T cell receptor (beta chain) is a study of T cells in Graves' hyperthyroidism and ophthalmopathy. For this clonotype: Its antigen remains unidentified.

Notes on the study in general: Most thyroid-expanded clonotypes above 0.001 were also found in blood.

Regions amplified from RNA transcripts were the TCR beta CDR3 regions. Carried out on the TCR CDR3, a first-round RT-PCR used the HTBI primer set. Each CDR3 protein gets one entry after TCRdb re-called the multiplex PCR reads with MiXCR. The sample consists of around 350,000 distinct CDR3 sequences, about 14% of them appearing once. Exclusions: uncontrolled infection, other autoimmune disease, pregnancy, lactation. Fresh peripheral blood, 7.5 to 10 ml, was the source of the PBMCs. Sequencing used blood. The sequence came from a young woman with Graves' ophthalmopathy.

The CDR3 loop reads CASSQDESGGPKDTQYF. The CDR3 DNA sequence: TGCGCCAGCAGCCAAGATGAGAGCGGGGGGCCTAAAGATACGCAGTATTTT. This chain joins TRBV4-1 and TRBJ2-3; 9 positions match TRBD2. The CDR3 runs 17 residues. Germline assignment: CDR1 MGHRA and CDR2 YSYEKL. J was trimmed by 5 bases and V by 0 bases; bases with no gene match: 9.